These 11 T cell receptor beta chains came from one sample sequenced in a study of shared clonotypes between healthy human individuals. TCRdb's table, derived via immunoSEQ multiplex PCR, lists solely in-frame clones and lacks some. The sample records about 2 million clones, roughly 94% being singletons. Specimen: naive CD4+ T cells sorted from blood. Described subset: CD45RA+ positively selected. All receptors come from a man aged 18 to 35 in good health.

On this clone: Other DNA sequences of this sample code for an identical CDR3. The genes are TRBV11-2 and TRBJ2-1; 11 nucleotides align to TRBD2. Per the germline V gene, CDR1 is SGHAT and CDR2 is FQNNGV. The CDR3 has 15 amino acids. The trim removed 5 bases at V and 4 bases at J, leaving 4 bases unmatched. The CDR3 loop reads CASSPGLAVYNEQFF. The DNA for the CDR3 is TGTGCCAGCAGCCCGGGACTAGCGGTTTACAATGAGCAGTTCTTC.

The rearrangement links TRBV7-2 to TRBJ2-1; D unclear. Germline V CDR1 and CDR2: SGHTA, FQGNSA. V lost 2 bases, J lost 8 bases, and 13 bases lay in between. The CDR3 runs to 14 residues. The CDR3 protein is CASSLTWPSDEQFF. The CDR3 DNA follows: TGTGCCAGCAGCTTAACGTGGCCATCCGATGAGCAGTTCTTC.

This clone showed up just once. J is TRBJ1-2 and V is TRBV18; D perhaps matches TRBD1 (6 bases). The V end lost 3 bases, the J end lost 7 bases, and 18 bases lay between the germline ends. The length of the CDR3 is 15 residues. Germline lookup yields CDR1 KGHSH and CDR2 LQKENI. CDR3 residues: CASSPLPLLDSGYTF. In DNA, the CDR3 is TGTGCCAGCTCACCGTTACCCCTACTGGACAGTGGCTACACCTTC.

This rearrangement joins TRBV6-1 to TRBJ1-5; 7 nucleotides match TRBD1. The CDR3 is 13 amino acids. Germline CDR1 MNHNS, CDR2 SASEGT. Trimming took 5 bases from V and 5 from J; bases not matched to a gene: 3. The CDR3 loop reads CASSTQGHQPQHF. CDR3 in DNA: TGTGCCAGCAGTACACAGGGGCATCAGCCCCAGCATTTT.

The chain has TRBV28 and TRBJ2-3; 9 nucleotides match TRBD2. This CDR3 is built from 15 residues. Germline assignment: CDR1 MDHEN and CDR2 SYDVKM. The V segment lost 6 bases and the J segment 5 bases; nucleotides outside the gene matches: 9. DNA of the CDR3: TGTGCCAGCAGCCGCGGGGGGGCGGACGGAGATACGCAGTATTTT. Amino acids: CASSRGGADGDTQYF.

The V gene is TRBV7-9, the J gene TRBJ1-1; tentatively, D is TRBD1 (6 bases). The CDR3 is 13 residues long. V was pared by 5 bases and J by 6 bases, with 13 bases between. Germline values: CDR1 SEHNR, CDR2 FQNEAQ (reference sequence). DNA of the CDR3: TGTGCCAGCAGCCCGACAGGTTTCGCTGAAGCTTTCTTT. It is translated as CASSPTGFAEAFF. Complete variable domain (other parts from reference TRBV7-9 and TRBJ1-1): DTGVSQNPRHKITKRGQNVTFRCDPISEHNRLYWYRQTLGQGPEFLTYFQNEAQLEKSRLLSDRFSAERPKGSFSTLEIQRTEQGDSAMYLCASSPTGFAEAFFGQGTRLTVV.

This sequence joins TRBV7-2 and TRBJ2-5; 9 bases line up with TRBD2. V gave up 1 base and J gave up 4 bases; unmatched junction bases: 4. The CDR3 contains 15 residues. The germline CDR1 and CDR2 sequences are SGHTA and FQGNSA. The CDR3 nucleotides read TGTGCCAGCAGCTTAGGCGGGAGGGCCTCAGAGACCCAGTACTTC. It translates to CASSLGGRASETQYF.

V usage is TRBV6-5 and J usage is TRBJ1-4; D might be TRBD1 (5 bases). The CDR3 sequence is 16 residues long. Germline V gene data show CDR1 as MNHEY and CDR2 as SVGAGI. V was shortened by 0 bases and J by 7 bases, with 15 bases between the two germline ends. This CDR3 is CASSYSMPGAVEKLFF. The CDR3 DNA sequence: TGTGCCAGCAGTTACTCGATGCCCGGGGCGGTTGAAAAACTGTTTTTT.

A note on this clone: Other DNA sequences in this sample translate to the same CDR3. The chain is built from TRBV2 and TRBJ2-5; no clear D gene. CDR3 size: 12 residues. V was shortened by 2 bases and J by 1 base, with 2 bases between the two germline ends. CDR1 SNHLY and CDR2 FYNNEI come from the germline V gene. The CDR3 sequence is CASSETQETQYF. CDR3 nucleotides: TGTGCCAGCAGTGAAACCCAAGAGACCCAGTACTTC.

The rearrangement uses TRBV27 and TRBJ1-6; D uncertain. Germline CDR1 and CDR2: MNHEY and SMNVEV (reference sequence). This CDR3 contains 12 residues. V lost 1 base, J lost 9 bases, and 4 bases lay in between. CDR3 coding DNA: TGTGCCAGCAGTTTATTGGGTTCACCCCTCCACTTT. The encoded protein is CASSLLGSPLHF.

The chain uses TRBV5-1 and TRBJ1-2; D is uncertain. This CDR3 comprises 14 residues. Between the trimmed V and J ends, which lost 5 bases and 4 bases, there was a span of 15 bases. From germline, CDR1 is SGHRS and CDR2 YFSETQ. CDR3 loop: CASSPSGISYGYTF. Written as DNA, the CDR3 is TGCGCCAGCAGTCCCTCCGGGATTAGCTATGGCTACACCTTC.